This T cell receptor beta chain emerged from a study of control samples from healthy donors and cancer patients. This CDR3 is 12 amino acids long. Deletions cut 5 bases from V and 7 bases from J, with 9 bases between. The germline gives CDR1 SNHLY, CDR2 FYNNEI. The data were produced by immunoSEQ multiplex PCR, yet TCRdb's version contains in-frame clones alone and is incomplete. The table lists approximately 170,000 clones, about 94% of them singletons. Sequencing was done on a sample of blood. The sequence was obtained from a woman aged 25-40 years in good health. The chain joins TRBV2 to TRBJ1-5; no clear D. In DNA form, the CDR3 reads TGTGCCAGCAGTTCCGATCAGCAGCCCCAGCATTTT. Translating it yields CASSSDQQPQHF.